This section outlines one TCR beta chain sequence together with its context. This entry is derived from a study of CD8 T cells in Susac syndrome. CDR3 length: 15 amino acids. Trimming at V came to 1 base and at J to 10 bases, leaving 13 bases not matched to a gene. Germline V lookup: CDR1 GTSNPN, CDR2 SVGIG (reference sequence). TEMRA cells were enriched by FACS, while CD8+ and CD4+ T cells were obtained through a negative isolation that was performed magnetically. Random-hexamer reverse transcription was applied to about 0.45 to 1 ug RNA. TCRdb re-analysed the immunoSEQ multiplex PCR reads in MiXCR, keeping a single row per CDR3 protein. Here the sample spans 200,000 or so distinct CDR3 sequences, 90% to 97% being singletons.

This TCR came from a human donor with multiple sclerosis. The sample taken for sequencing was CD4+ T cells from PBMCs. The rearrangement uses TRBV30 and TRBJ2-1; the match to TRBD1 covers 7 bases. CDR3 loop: CAWSAGGLRRVEQFF. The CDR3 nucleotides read TGTGCCTGGAGTGCAGGGGGTCTCCGTCGCGTGGAGCAGTTCTTC.